Below, 27 T cell receptor beta chains from the same sample are listed, as sequenced in a study of T cells in Graves' hyperthyroidism and ophthalmopathy. There were TCR beta CDR3 regions amplified from RNA transcripts. TCR CDR3 regions were first amplified by RT-PCR with HTBI primers. TCRdb reanalysed the multiplex PCR reads using MiXCR and keeps one entry per CDR3 protein. This table has under 450,000 distinct CDR3 sequences, more than 15% appearing once. Sequenced sample: blood. These receptors were collected from a young woman with Graves' hyperthyroidism.

The V gene is TRBV12-3 or TRBV12-4, the J gene TRBJ2-7; TRBD2 might be the D (5 bases). Between the trimmed V and J ends, which lost 4 bases and 9 bases, there was a span of 25 bases. There are 16 residues in the CDR3. CDR3: CASSSPYRRGGMGQYF. For the CDR3, the DNA is TGTGCCAGCAGTTCCCCATATCGGCGCGGAGGTATGGGGCAGTACTTC.

This clonotype was observed at least ten times. V gene TRBV30 combines with J gene TRBJ2-7, with D possibly TRBD2 on 5 matching bases. This CDR3 region has 16 residues. V was pared by 3 bases and J by 0 bases, with 18 bases between. Germline V gene lookup returns CDR1 GTSNPN and CDR2 SVGIG (reference sequence). This chain's CDR3 is CAWSASMRRSSYEQYF. The CDR3 nucleotides read TGTGCCTGGAGCGCCTCAATGCGGAGGAGCTCCTACGAGCAGTACTTC.

The sample holds many counts of this clonotype. The chain has TRBV6-5 and TRBJ1-5; D remains unclear. The CDR3 is 15 residues long. The V gene lost 0 bases and the J gene lost 6 bases, with 12 bases spanning the gap. The germline V gene encodes CDR1 MNHEY and CDR2 SVGAGI. Written as DNA, the CDR3 is TGTGCCAGCAGTTACTCGGACGGCGCGGTTCAGCCCCAGCATTTT. This codes for CASSYSDGAVQPQHF.

The V and J genes are TRBV6-1 and TRBJ2-2; D may correspond to TRBD1 or TRBD2 (6 bases each). V gave up 2 bases and J gave up 4 bases, with 8 bases separating them. CDR1 and CDR2 from the germline V gene are MNHNS and SASEGT. CDR3 length equals 14 residues. CDR3 coding DNA: TGTGCCAGCAGTGAACCGGGGGCCACCGGGGAGCTGTTTTTT. Translation gives CASSEPGATGELFF.

With regard to this clonotype: A much larger clone lies one base from this, so it may be a read error. This chain joins TRBV18 and TRBJ2-7; D gene ambiguous. Judging by the DNA end, TRBJ2-1 fits better; the J call may be wrong. The CDR3 covers 14 residues. The germline V gene has CDR1 KGHSH and CDR2 LQKENI. The CDR3 nucleotides read TGTGCCAGCTCACCATCCTTATACTCCTACGAGCAGTTCTTC. This gives the protein CASSPSLYSYEQFF.

The rearrangement joins TRBV20-1 to TRBJ2-1; 7 bases align to TRBD2. CDR3 size: 15 residues. Looked up from germline, CDR1 is DFQATT and CDR2 is SNEGSKA (reference sequence). The ends lost 5 bases at V and 7 bases at J; junction bases unmatched: 14. As DNA, the CDR3 is TGCAGTGCTCTCGGGAGGCCCGCCGCCCCGAATGAGCAGTTCTTC. This encodes CSALGRPAAPNEQFF.

This clonotype was picked up a small number of times. This may stem from a read error, because a much larger clone lies one nucleotide away. The rearrangement uses TRBV30 and TRBJ2-5; TRBD1 might be the D (5 bases). The CDR3 contains 11 residues. Germline V gene sequence: CDR1 GTSNPN, CDR2 SVGIG (reference sequence). V shed 4 bases and J shed 7 bases, with 10 bases lying between them. The CDR3 DNA follows: TGTGCCTGGATAGGGGCAGGGACCCAGTACTTC. It yields the protein CAWIGAGTQYF.

This clonotype came up many times. V and J are TRBV7-9 and TRBJ1-2; D ambiguous. Germline CDR1 SEHNR, CDR2 FQNEAQ (reference sequence). The CDR3 is 14 amino acids. With 1 base removed from V and 7 bases from J, the gap between germline ends came to 13 bases. The CDR3 spells CASSLVPEQSGYTF. Written as DNA, the CDR3 is TGTGCCAGCAGCTTAGTTCCGGAACAGAGTGGCTACACCTTC.

This clonotype has a count of ten or more. The V and J genes are TRBV12-3 or TRBV12-4 and TRBJ1-2, with 9 positions matching TRBD1. The length of the CDR3 is 16 residues. J gave up 3 bases and V 3 bases, and 8 bases lay outside the gene matches. The CDR3 sequence is CASSFTPGTGHYGYTF. For the CDR3, the DNA is TGTGCCAGCAGTTTCACCCCCGGGACAGGGCACTATGGCTACACCTTC.

At least ten counts were recorded for this clonotype. This chain joins TRBV7-2 and TRBJ1-5; D unresolved. The CDR3 is 15 amino acids. The germline V gene has CDR1 SGHTA and CDR2 FQGNSA. V lost 1 base to trimming and J lost 5 bases, with 12 bases between them. This chain's CDR3 is CASSLVGGGDQPQHF. CDR3 DNA sequence: TGTGCCAGCAGCTTAGTGGGCGGTGGGGATCAGCCCCAGCATTTT.

This clonotype was detected many times. The chain carries TRBV29-1 and TRBJ2-7; TRBD2 matches at 7 bases. Germline values: CDR1 SQVTM, CDR2 ANQGSEA. V was pared by 4 bases and J by 4 bases, with 4 bases of the junction left unmatched. The CDR3 runs to 12 residues. The CDR3 loop is CSVGWGGYEQYF. The CDR3 region has the DNA TGCAGCGTTGGATGGGGAGGGTACGAGCAGTACTTC.

The rearrangement joins TRBV5-1 to TRBJ2-7; TRBD2 matches at 8 bases. After removal of 3 bases from V and 6 bases from J, the junction contained 14 bases not matched to a gene. There are 16 residues in the CDR3. In germline, CDR1 is SGHRS, CDR2 YFSETQ. CDR3 in DNA: TGCGCCAGCAGCTCGAATGGGCCGGGACTAGTTTCCGAGCAGTACTTC. Translated, it gives CASSSNGPGLVSEQYF.

This clonotype was seen a few times. J is TRBJ1-1 and V is TRBV16; 9 bases agree with TRBD1. Germline V gene lookup returns CDR1 KGHSY and CDR2 FQNENV. The CDR3 loop spans 13 amino acids. Unmatched junction bases numbered 11, after V lost 5 bases and J lost 13 bases. As DNA, the CDR3 is TGTGCCAGCAGCTCCGGGACAGGGTTGATGGGTTTCTTT. The encoded protein is CASSSGTGLMGFF.

This clonotype was recorded at least ten times. The J gene is TRBJ1-2, the V gene TRBV13; maybe TRBD1 (6 bases). Germline lookup yields CDR1 PRHDT and CDR2 FYEKMQ (reference sequence). V was shortened by 5 bases and J by 13 bases, with 26 bases between the two germline ends. The CDR3 consists of 15 residues. This chain's CDR3 is CASSRRPLGAGSLTF. The CDR3 DNA reads as TGTGCCAGCAGCCGCCGACCTTTGGGGGCAGGGAGCCTCACCTTC. Together with reference TRBV13 and TRBJ1-2, the CDR3 gives the full variable domain: AAGVIQSPRHLIKEKRETATLKCYPIPRHDTVYWYQQGPGQDPQFLISFYEKMQSDKGSIPDRFSAQQFSDYHSELNMSSLELGDSALYFCASSRRPLGAGSLTFGSGTRLTVV.

This clonotype came up many times. The chain carries TRBV3-1 and TRBJ2-3, with TRBD2 matching 8 bases. The CDR3 has 18 amino acids. V was clipped by 1 base and J by 4 bases; unmatched bases: 13. Germline V gives CDR1 LGHDT, CDR2 YNNKEL (reference sequence). CDR3 region: CASSQVVVAGPRADTQYF. DNA for the CDR3: TGTGCCAGCAGCCAAGTCGTGGTAGCGGGACCTCGGGCAGATACGCAGTATTTT.

This clonotype was observed many times. The chain carries TRBV27 and TRBJ1-6; 10 bases line up with TRBD1. Germline values: CDR1 MNHEY, CDR2 SMNVEV (reference sequence). The CDR3 loop spans 15 amino acids. With V trimmed by 6 bases and J by 9 bases, 8 bases remained unmatched. The CDR3 bases are TGTGCCAGCAGCTGGGGACAGGGGAAGGGTTCACCCCTCCACTTT. This codes for CASSWGQGKGSPLHF.

This clonotype was recorded many times. This chain connects TRBV7-2 to TRBJ2-2, with 7 bases that match TRBD1. This CDR3 has 15 amino acids. Per germline, CDR1 SGHTA and CDR2 FQGNSA. V shed 4 bases, J shed 6 bases, and the junction held 8 bases outside the gene matches. CDR3 coding DNA: TGTGCCAGCAGCTCTGACAGGGTTCGGGCCGGGGAGCTGTTTTTT. Amino acids: CASSSDRVRAGELFF.

The CDR3 DNA is TGTGCCAGCACCCCGCCCGAATTAAACACTGAAGCTTTCTTT. Its protein is CASTPPELNTEAFF. The V and J genes are TRBV28 and TRBJ1-1; D gene ambiguous. The CDR3 is made up of 14 amino acids. The germline CDR1 and CDR2 sequences are MDHEN and SYDVKM. V lost 7 bases and J 2 bases, leaving 14 bases between the germline ends.

The chain is built from TRBV19 and TRBJ2-2, with unresolved D. This CDR3 comprises 12 residues. Germline assignment: CDR1 LNHDA and CDR2 SQIVND (reference sequence). V lost 7 bases and J 6 bases, leaving 9 bases between the germline ends. The CDR3 nucleotides read TGTGCCAGTAAGGAAATAGCCGGGGAGCTGTTTTTT. Residues: CASKEIAGELFF.

The chain is built from TRBV11-2 and TRBJ2-2, with 10 bases aligning to TRBD1. CDR1 and CDR2 (germline): SGHAT, FQNNGV. Trimming removed 6 bases from V and 5 bases from J; junction bases left unmatched: 6. This CDR3 has 15 residues. CDR3 region: CASSLGQGKTGELFF. The CDR3, as DNA: TGTGCCAGCAGTCTGGGACAGGGGAAAACCGGGGAGCTGTTTTTT. The entire variable domain, with the rest obtained from reference TRBV11-2 and TRBJ2-2, is as follows: EAGVAQSPRYKIIEKRQSVAFWCNPISGHATLYWYQQILGQGPKLLIQFQNNGVVDDSQLPKDRFSAERLKGVDSTLKIQPAKLEDSAVYLCASSLGQGKTGELFFGEGSRLTVL.

This clonotype was counted at least ten times. The rearrangement joins TRBV27 to TRBJ1-6; TRBD1 matches 7 bases. The CDR3 consists of 15 residues. V gave up 7 bases and J gave up 7 bases; unmatched junction bases: 10. CDR1 is MNHEY, CDR2 SMNVEV, per germline (reference sequence). The CDR3 region is CASTLGQVPNSPLHF. The CDR3 DNA follows: TGTGCCAGCACCCTTGGACAGGTTCCAAATTCACCCCTCCACTTT.

V is TRBV5-8 and J is TRBJ1-6; 9 nucleotides align to TRBD1. This CDR3 comprises 15 residues. Germline V CDR1 and CDR2: SGHTS, YDEGEE. The ends lost 5 bases at V and 7 bases at J; junction bases unmatched: 7. The CDR3 DNA sequence: TGTGCCAGCAGTTGGGACAGGGTTGCAAATTCACCCCTCCACTTT. This sequence encodes CASSWDRVANSPLHF.

Notes on this clonotype: A read error may be the cause here, since a much bigger clone is one base away. This chain links TRBV4-1 with TRBJ1-1; D might be TRBD1 (5 bases). The V and J ends lost 0 bases and 9 bases respectively, with 17 bases between them. The CDR3 is 15 amino acids. The germline V gene has CDR1 MGHRA and CDR2 YSYEKL. The CDR3 DNA is TGCGCCAGCAGCCAAGATACGGGACGGATGGAGCAAGCTTTCTTT. Translated, it gives CASSQDTGRMEQAFF.

J is TRBJ2-1 and V is TRBV28; D gene ambiguous. This CDR3 is built from 15 residues. Germline V CDR1 and CDR2: MDHEN, SYDVKM. V was shortened by 6 bases and J by 4 bases, with 16 bases between the two germline ends. The DNA for the CDR3 is TGTGCCAGCAGACTCACACTGCCCCAGTACAATGAGCAGTTCTTC. This gives the protein CASRLTLPQYNEQFF.

A few counts support this clonotype. The V gene is TRBV6-1, the J gene TRBJ2-1; TRBD2 matches 8 bases. J lost 7 bases, V lost 10 bases, and 9 bases had no gene match. The CDR3 sequence is 13 residues long. Per the germline V gene, CDR1 is MNHNS and CDR2 is SASEGT. As DNA, the CDR3 is TGTGCCACCGGACTAGCAGTGGGGAATGAGCAGTTCTTC. This translates into CATGLAVGNEQFF.

The chain uses TRBV10-3 and TRBJ2-7, with 8 bases aligning to TRBD2. V was clipped by 2 bases and J by 0 bases; unmatched bases: 18. The germline CDR1 and CDR2 sequences are ENHRY and SYGVKD. The CDR3 has 20 amino acids. The DNA of the CDR3 is TGTGCCATCAGTGAGCCACGACCGTCGGGCGCACTAGCGGACTCCTACGAGCAGTACTTC. It specifies CAISEPRPSGALADSYEQYF.

The genes are TRBV6-1 and TRBJ2-3; D is ambiguous. The CDR3 is made up of 14 amino acids. The germline CDR1 and CDR2 sequences are MNHNS and SASEGT. Trimming stripped 2 bases from V and 0 bases from J, with 6 bases between. As DNA, the CDR3 is TGTGCCAGCAGTGAATCACCTAGCACAGATACGCAGTATTTT. It specifies CASSESPSTDTQYF.